One sample yielded the 23 T cell receptor beta chains listed below, sequenced in a study of cytomegalovirus exposure and HLA in healthy donors. PCR used 60 Vbeta primers and 13 Jbeta primers. Clones were read by immunoSEQ multiplex PCR, and TCRdb kept only the in-frame ones, dropping some. This table holds 100,000 to 150,000 clones. Sequenced: PBMCs. Receptors originate from a man younger than 30 in good health and CMV-seronegative.

J is TRBJ2-7 and V is TRBV5-8; TRBD1 matches 9 bases. The germline CDR1 and CDR2 sequences are SGHTS and YDEGEE. The CDR3 runs 17 residues. V was clipped by 1 base and J by 3 bases; unmatched bases: 11. CDR3 protein: CASSLRRTGVGSYEQYF. The CDR3 DNA is TGTGCCAGCAGCTTGCGTCGGACAGGGGTGGGCAGCTACGAGCAGTACTTC.

As concerns this clone: Additional DNA sequences in this sample encode the identical CDR3. The chain is built from TRBV7-9 and TRBJ1-1; weak D call: TRBD1 (5 bases). Germline CDR1 and CDR2: SEHNR and FQNEAQ (reference sequence). The ends were cut back, 5 bases at V and 1 base at J, with 14 bases in the middle. CDR3 size: 15 residues. The CDR3 DNA is TGTGCCAGCAGCCCCGGGGGGAGTGGGAACACTGAAGCTTTCTTT. Its protein product is CASSPGGSGNTEAFF.

J is TRBJ1-3 and V is TRBV4-3, with D unclear. This CDR3 region has 15 residues. V was clipped by 5 bases and J by 4 bases, with 15 bases between them. Per the germline V gene, CDR1 is LGHNA and CDR2 is YSLEER. CDR3 residues: CASSDYKFRGNTIYF. For the CDR3, the DNA is TGCGCCAGCAGCGACTACAAGTTTAGGGGAAACACCATATATTTT.

The chain employs TRBV28 and TRBJ2-1; no clear D gene. The ends were cut back, 6 bases at V and 0 bases at J, with 12 bases in the middle. This CDR3 is 15 amino acids long. CDR1 MDHEN and CDR2 SYDVKM come from the germline V gene. This chain's CDR3 is CASSRRWSSYNEQFF. CDR3 in DNA: TGTGCCAGCAGCCGACGGTGGAGCTCCTACAATGAGCAGTTCTTC. Combining the CDR3 with reference TRBV28 and TRBJ2-1 gives the whole variable domain DVKVTQSSRYLVKRTGEKVFLECVQDMDHENMFWYRQDPGLGLRLIYFSYDVKMKEKGDIPEGYSVSREKKERFSLILESASTNQTSMYLCASSRRWSSYNEQFFGPGTRLTVL.

The chain has TRBV9 and TRBJ2-1, with 9 bases fitting TRBD2. The length of the CDR3 is 18 residues. V shed 4 bases and J 6 bases; nucleotides not matched to a gene: 17. In germline, CDR1 is SGDLS, CDR2 YYNGEE. Written as DNA, the CDR3 is TGTGCCAGCAGCCCGCGGGCCGGGAGAGCGGGGGGTGGCAATGAGCAGTTCTTC. Translated: CASSPRAGRAGGGNEQFF. The full variable domain, with the rest looked up from reference TRBV9 and TRBJ2-1, is DSGVTQTPKHLITATGQRVTLRCSPRSGDLSVYWYQQSLDQGLQFLIQYYNGEERAKGNILERFSAQQFPDLHSELNLSSLELGDSALYFCASSPRAGRAGGGNEQFFGPGTRLTVL.

This chain links TRBV7-2 with TRBJ2-5; TRBD2 matches 10 bases. CDR1 and CDR2 from the germline V gene are SGHTA and FQGNSA. This CDR3 contains 15 residues. Trimming took 2 bases from V and 2 from J; bases not matched to a gene: 2. The CDR3 DNA sequence: TGTGCCAGCAGCTTATTAGCGGGGGGACAAGAGACCCAGTACTTC. As protein: CASSLLAGGQETQYF. The complete variable domain, with remaining parts taken from reference TRBV7-2 and TRBJ2-5, reads GAGVSQSPSNKVTEKGKDVELRCDPISGHTALYWYRQSLGQGLEFLIYFQGNSAPDKSGLPSDRFSAERTGGSVSTLTIQRTQQEDSAVYLCASSLLAGGQETQYFGPGTRLLVL.

The chain joins TRBV21-1 to TRBJ1-1; the table names TRBD1, a call not compared with the DNA. TRBV21-1 counts as a pseudogene. The CDR3 has 17 residues. The CDR3 nucleotides read TGTGCCAGCAGCAAAGCTCCATGGTACAGCTCGAACACTGAAGCTTTCTTT. It codes for CASSKAPWYSSNTEAFF.

V usage is TRBV7-2 and J usage is TRBJ1-3; 8 nucleotides match TRBD1. CDR1 and CDR2 (germline): SGHTA, FQGNSA. The V and J ends lost 5 bases and 4 bases, in that order; junction bases with no gene match: 7. CDR3 length: 15 amino acids. The CDR3, as DNA: TGTGCCAGCAGCCTTACGGGACAGGAGGGAAACACCATATATTTT. Its translation is CASSLTGQEGNTIYF.

The genes are TRBV6-5 and TRBJ1-2, with 7 bases that match TRBD1. This CDR3 is 15 amino acids long. The J segment lost 7 bases and the V segment lost 0 bases, leaving 8 bases of the junction unmatched. CDR1 and CDR2 (germline): MNHEY, SVGAGI. For the CDR3, the DNA is TGTGCCAGCAGTTACTCTGTGACAGGGTTTTTTGGCTACACCTTC. Its translation: CASSYSVTGFFGYTF.

The chain carries TRBV27 and TRBJ2-2; a weak D match, TRBD1 (6 bases). The CDR3 has 14 amino acids. The V end was cut by 2 bases, the J end by 4 bases, with 8 bases between. Per germline, CDR1 MNHEY and CDR2 SMNVEV (reference sequence). CDR3 in DNA: TGTGCCAGCAGTTTAGGGGACACCACCGGGGAGCTGTTTTTT. Protein sequence: CASSLGDTTGELFF.

The chain joins TRBV29-1 to TRBJ2-7; TRBD1 matches at 9 bases. V gave up 1 base and J gave up 7 bases; unmatched junction bases: 8. The length of the CDR3 is 14 residues. Germline V gene sequence: CDR1 SQVTM, CDR2 ANQGSEA. In nucleotides, the CDR3 is TGCAGCGTTGAAGTAGGGACAGGGTTAGGTGAGCAGTACTTC. It encodes CSVEVGTGLGEQYF.

The gene calls are TRBV25-1 and TRBJ1-5; no definite D call. V was clipped by 3 bases and J by 2 bases, with 8 bases between them. This CDR3 is built from 14 residues. Germline values: CDR1 MGHDK, CDR2 SYGVNS. The CDR3 spells CASSDLGGNQPQHF. The CDR3 region has the DNA TGTGCCAGCAGTGACTTGGGAGGCAATCAGCCCCAGCATTTT. The variable domain in full, with the rest retrieved from reference TRBV25-1 and TRBJ1-5, is EADIYQTPRYLVIGTGKKITLECSQTMGHDKMYWYQQDPGMELHLIHYSYGVNSTEKGDLSSESTVSRIRTEHFPLTLESARPSHTSQYLCASSDLGGNQPQHFGDGTRLSIL.

The chain uses TRBV18 and TRBJ2-3; 8 nucleotides align to TRBD2. CDR3 length: 15 residues. Trimming at V came to 1 base and at J to 4 bases, leaving 4 bases not matched to a gene. Germline assignment: CDR1 KGHSH and CDR2 LQKENI. CDR3 protein: CASSPLGGAADTQYF. The DNA for the CDR3 is TGTGCCAGCTCACCACTCGGGGGGGCCGCAGATACGCAGTATTTT.

The chain links TRBV7-7 to TRBJ2-1, with D maybe TRBD2 (5 bases). V was pared by 1 base and J by 7 bases, with 14 bases between. Germline V gene data show CDR1 as SSHAT and CDR2 as FNYEAQ (reference sequence). This CDR3 is built from 15 residues. CDR3 in amino acids: CASSLGKARENEQFF. In nucleotides, the CDR3 is TGTGCCAGCAGCTTAGGCAAAGCTCGGGAAAATGAGCAGTTCTTC.

The chain employs TRBV9 and TRBJ2-5; no reliable D call. The CDR3 spans 14 residues. V dropped 1 base and J dropped 1 base, with 8 bases sitting between them. Germline assignment: CDR1 SGDLS and CDR2 YYNGEE. The CDR3 protein is CASSVRPGQETQYF. The CDR3 DNA reads as TGTGCCAGCAGCGTACGTCCAGGCCAAGAGACCCAGTACTTC.

The chain combines TRBV11-2 with TRBJ2-3; 9 bases fit TRBD2. Germline V gene sequence: CDR1 SGHAT, CDR2 FQNNGV. The ends lost 0 bases at V and 2 bases at J; junction bases unmatched: 3. The CDR3 sequence is 16 residues long. The DNA of the CDR3 is TGTGCCAGCAGCTTAGAGACTAGCGGCTCCACAGATACGCAGTATTTT. Encoded protein: CASSLETSGSTDTQYF.

CDR3 region: CASSLAPGSRETQYF. CDR3 sequence (DNA): TGCGCCAGCAGCTTGGCCCCGGGGAGTAGAGAGACCCAGTACTTC. V is TRBV5-1 and J is TRBJ2-5; maybe TRBD2 (5 bases). The CDR3 length is 15 residues. CDR1 is SGHRS and CDR2 is YFSETQ in the germline V gene. V lost 0 bases and J 4 bases, leaving 13 bases between the germline ends.

Here the CDR3 reads CAWSLSRTGGTEAFF. The CDR3 bases are TGTGCCTGGAGCCTTTCTCGGACAGGGGGAACTGAAGCTTTCTTT. The gene calls are TRBV30 and TRBJ1-1; 10 positions match TRBD1. Germline trimming cut 3 bases from V and 5 bases from J; bases unmatched to any gene: 9. CDR1 is GTSNPN, CDR2 SVGIG, per germline (reference sequence). This CDR3 region has 15 residues. Looking up the rest from reference TRBV30 and TRBJ1-1 gives the full variable domain: SQTIHQWPATLVQPVGSPLSLECTVEGTSNPNLYWYRQAAGRGLQLLFYSVGIGQISSEVPQNLSASRPQDRQFILSSKKLLLSDSGFYLCAWSLSRTGGTEAFFGQGTRLTVV.

As DNA, the CDR3 is TGTGCCAGTAGTCAACAGGGAAGCACAGATACGCAGTATTTT. Its translation: CASSQQGSTDTQYF. The chain couples TRBV19 to TRBJ2-3; the D gene is possibly TRBD1 (6 bases). CDR3 length equals 14 residues. The germline V and J ends were trimmed by 5 bases and 0 bases, with 9 bases remaining between them. Germline CDR1 LNHDA, CDR2 SQIVND (reference sequence).

CDR3: CAIKRTGPYEQYF. DNA of the CDR3: TGTGCCATCAAAAGGACAGGGCCCTACGAGCAGTACTTC. This chain joins TRBV28 and TRBJ2-7; 8 nucleotides match TRBD1. The CDR3 length is 13 residues. The germline gives CDR1 MDHEN, CDR2 SYDVKM. V was pared by 10 bases and J by 2 bases, with 7 bases of the junction left unmatched.

The chain combines TRBV5-1 with TRBJ2-2; the D is unclear. This CDR3 contains 15 residues. V lost 1 base and J 2 bases, leaving 9 bases between the germline ends. CDR1 is SGHRS, CDR2 YFSETQ, per germline. CDR3 nucleotide sequence: TGCGCCAGCAGCTTGAGAGATAAAAACACCGGGGAGCTGTTTTTT. This sequence encodes CASSLRDKNTGELFF.

V gene TRBV30 combines with J gene TRBJ1-1; 8 bases map to TRBD1. This CDR3 has 18 amino acids. Germline lookup yields CDR1 GTSNPN and CDR2 SVGIG (reference sequence). Unmatched junction bases numbered 17, after V lost 5 bases and J lost 0 bases. The CDR3 DNA is TGTGCCTGGGCTCCTCTCAGGGGGCGCGAGGGGGTGAACACTGAAGCTTTCTTT. Translated: CAWAPLRGREGVNTEAFF.

The chain employs TRBV9 and TRBJ2-1, with D possibly TRBD2 on 7 matching bases. V lost 4 bases, J lost 9 bases, and 14 bases lay in between. Germline CDR1 is SGDLS and CDR2 is YYNGEE. This CDR3 has 13 amino acids. The CDR3 DNA is TGTGCCAGCAGCTCCGACGGGGGGCGTGAGCAGTTCTTC. Translation: CASSSDGGREQFF.